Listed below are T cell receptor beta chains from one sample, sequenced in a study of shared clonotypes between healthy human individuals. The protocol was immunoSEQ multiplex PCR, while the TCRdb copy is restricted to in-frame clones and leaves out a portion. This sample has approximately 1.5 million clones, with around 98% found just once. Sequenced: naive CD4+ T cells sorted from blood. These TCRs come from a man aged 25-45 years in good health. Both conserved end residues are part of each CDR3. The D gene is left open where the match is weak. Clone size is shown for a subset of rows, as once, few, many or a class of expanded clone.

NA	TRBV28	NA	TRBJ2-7	TGTGCCAGCAGTTCACTGGGCCTCGAGCAGTACTTC	CASSSLGLEQYF
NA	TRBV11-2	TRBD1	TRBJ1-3	TGTGCCAGCAGCAACACTCAGGGGGCGTATGGAAACACCATATATTTT	CASSNTQGAYGNTIYF
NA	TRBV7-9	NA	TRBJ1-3	TGTGCCAGCAGCCCAGGGAGACTGGGGACTGGAAACACCATATATTTT	CASSPGRLGTGNTIYF
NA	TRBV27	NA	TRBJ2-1	TGTGCCAGCAGTCACGACACGTACTCCTACAATGAGCAGTTCTTC	CASSHDTYSYNEQFF
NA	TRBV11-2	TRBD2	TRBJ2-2	TGTGCCAGCAGCTTAGACGGACTAGCGGGAGTTGGAGGGACCGGGGAGCTGTTTTTT	CASSLDGLAGVGGTGELFF
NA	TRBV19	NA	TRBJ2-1	TGTGCCAGTAGTATAGTCCGGGGCAGCTCCTACAATGAGCAGTTCTTC	CASSIVRGSSYNEQFF
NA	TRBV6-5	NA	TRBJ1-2	TGTGCCAGCAGCCCTTGGGGGGCGAACTATGGCTACACCTTC	CASSPWGANYGYTF
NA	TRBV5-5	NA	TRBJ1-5	TGTGCCAGCAGCCCGGGGTTAGGGGCCAGCAATCAGCCCCAGCATTTT	CASSPGLGASNQPQHF
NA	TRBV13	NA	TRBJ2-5	TGTGCCAGCAGCTTAAGTACCCGACCTCGCCGCTACTTC	CASSLSTRPRRYF
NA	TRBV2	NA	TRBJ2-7	TGTGCCAGCAGGACCCGACAGGTCCGCGAGCAGTACTTC	CASRTRQVREQYF
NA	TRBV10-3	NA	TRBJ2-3	TGTGCCATCAGTGAGGGGGCTAGCACAGATACGCAGTATTTT	CAISEGASTDTQYF
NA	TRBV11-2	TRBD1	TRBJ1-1	TGTGCCAGCAGCTTAGAGGCACAGGGGACGAACACTGAAGCTTTCTTT	CASSLEAQGTNTEAFF
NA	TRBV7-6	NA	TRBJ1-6	TGTGCCAGCAGCTTAGGTCTCAGGGGTCGGAATTCACCCCTCCACTTT	CASSLGLRGRNSPLHF
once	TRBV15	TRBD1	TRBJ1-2	TGTGCCACCAGCGGGCAGCCGCAGGGGGCCTATGGCTACACCTTC	CATSGQPQGAYGYTF
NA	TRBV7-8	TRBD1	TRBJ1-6	TGTGCCAGCAGAACTGAGGGACAGGGAGTTTCACCCCTCCACTTT	CASRTEGQGVSPLHF
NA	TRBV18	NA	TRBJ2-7	TGTGCCAGCTCATTGACCGGGAACACATACGAGCAGTACTTC	CASSLTGNTYEQYF